Described below is a single T cell receptor beta chain sequence and its context. Its antigen is as yet unknown. Clones were read by immunoSEQ multiplex PCR, and TCRdb kept only the in-frame ones, dropping some. The repertoire holds about 150,000 clones, with 88% as singletons. These data belong to a study of T cell responses to AZD1222 COVID-19 vaccine. Overall study results and limits: Vaccine-related CD4 TCRs covered spike, predominating at 160-218 and 743-854.

Sequenced material: peripheral blood, taken on day 0 of AZD1222 vaccination. The sequence derives from an adult in good health.

Here the CDR3 DNA reads TGTGCCAGCAGCCAAGGGGGACAGGGGATGGGCACCATATATTTT. Its translation is CASSQGGQGMGTIYF. This chain links TRBV3-1 (or the pseudogene TRBV3-2) with TRBJ1-3, with 10 nucleotides matching TRBD1. Trimming at V came to 1 base and at J to 9 bases, leaving 6 bases not matched to a gene. This CDR3 has 15 amino acids. In germline, CDR1 is LGHDT, CDR2 YNNKEL (reference sequence).